Below, 24 T cell receptor beta chains from the same sample are listed, as sequenced in a study of blood T cell repertoires in COVID-19. Assay: immunoSEQ multiplex PCR; the TCRdb copy retains only in-frame clones and omits some. The table includes approximately 320,000 clones, about nine tenths detected once. The material sequenced was PBMCs or T cells enriched from blood (not recorded which). The source of these receptors is a woman between 18 and 30 years old who had recovered from COVID-19.

Points on this clone: A read error may account for a junction end that differs from germline. The chain has TRBV4-2 and TRBJ2-7, with 12 bases identical to TRBD2. The length of the CDR3 is 14 residues. The germline gives CDR1 LGHNA, CDR2 YNFKEQ. Written as DNA, the CDR3 is TGTGCCAGCAGCCAAGTGCTAGCGGGGGGGCTGGCCCACTTC. Translating gives CASSQVLAGGLAHF.

The V call is TRBV6-2 or TRBV6-3, the J call TRBJ1-2; D gene uncertain. Trimming removed 5 bases from V and 4 bases from J, with 11 bases in between. Germline V gives CDR1 MNHEY, CDR2 SVGEGT. This CDR3 is 13 amino acids long. The CDR3 loop reads CASSTSLLYGYTF. The CDR3 nucleotides are TGTGCCAGCAGTACATCTCTCCTCTATGGCTACACCTTC.

This clone has just one count. The chain combines TRBV6-2 or TRBV6-3 with TRBJ1-4; TRBD1 is a possible D gene (6 bases). Germline-derived CDR1 and CDR2 are MNHEY and SVGEGT. Trimming shortened V by 3 bases and J by 8 bases, and 19 bases separated the two germline ends. The CDR3 has 16 amino acids. This chain's CDR3 is CASSYGQGRLLEKLFF. CDR3 DNA: TGTGCCAGCAGTTATGGCCAGGGGCGCTTATTAGAAAAACTGTTTTTT.

The chain couples TRBV6-5 to TRBJ2-7, with D unresolved. V gave up 2 bases and J gave up 2 bases, with 13 bases separating them. Germline assignment: CDR1 MNHEY and CDR2 SVGAGI. The CDR3 covers 15 residues. The chain's CDR3 is CASSYDNNPPYEQYF. In DNA, the CDR3 is TGTGCCAGCAGTTACGATAACAACCCCCCCTACGAGCAGTACTTC.

The genes are TRBV12-3 or TRBV12-4 and TRBJ1-2; D uncertain. The V end was cut by 3 bases, the J end by 4 bases, with 9 bases between. The CDR3 covers 13 residues. The CDR3, as DNA: TGTGCCAGCAGTTTGGCGACAACCTATGGCTACACCTTC. It specifies CASSLATTYGYTF.

This chain uses TRBV3-1 (or the pseudogene TRBV3-2) with TRBJ1-1; possible D gene TRBD1, 6 bases. Germline V gene data show CDR1 as LGHDT and CDR2 as YNNKEL (reference sequence). The CDR3 contains 14 residues. The ends were cut back, 3 bases at V and 4 bases at J, with 12 bases in the middle. CDR3 loop: CASSQRDRITEAFF. The CDR3 DNA sequence: TGTGCCAGCAGCCAGAGAGACAGGATCACTGAAGCTTTCTTT.

The chain joins TRBV28 to TRBJ1-5; possibly TRBD1 for D (6 bases). Germline assignment: CDR1 MDHEN and CDR2 SYDVKM. The CDR3 is 15 residues long. V lost 2 bases and J lost 7, with 15 bases in between. The CDR3 DNA is TGTGCCAGCAGTTTAATAGGGGGGGCCGGGCAGCCCCAGCATTTT. This translates into CASSLIGGAGQPQHF.

V is TRBV27 and J is TRBJ2-1, with TRBD2 as a possible D gene (6 bases). Germline-derived CDR1 and CDR2 are MNHEY and SMNVEV (reference sequence). The CDR3 runs 17 residues. Trimming removed 6 bases at V and 2 bases at J, with 20 bases between. This CDR3 is CASREGKLAATYNEQFF. DNA for the CDR3: TGTGCCAGCAGGGAAGGGAAACTAGCAGCAACCTACAATGAGCAGTTCTTC.

This chain connects TRBV5-1 to TRBJ2-1; the D gene is possibly TRBD1 (6 bases). CDR3 length: 13 amino acids. The germline V gene encodes CDR1 SGHRS and CDR2 YFSETQ. V was cut by 2 bases and J by 14 bases, with 17 bases left in between. CDR3 coding DNA: TGCGCCAGCAGCTTTTATGAACAGGGTCAGGAGTTCTTC. It is translated as CASSFYEQGQEFF.

The chain is built from TRBV28 and TRBJ1-2; TRBD1 might be the D (6 bases). Between the trimmed V and J ends, which lost 6 bases and 1 base, there was a span of 24 bases. The CDR3 consists of 18 residues. The V gene's germline CDR1 is MDHEN and CDR2 SYDVKM. This CDR3 is CASRWGQWGKPLNYGYTF. As DNA, the CDR3 is TGTGCCAGCAGGTGGGGGCAGTGGGGAAAGCCTCTTAACTATGGCTACACCTTC.

V usage is TRBV5-1 and J usage is TRBJ1-3; D remains ambiguous. V dropped 4 bases and J dropped 2 bases, with 16 bases sitting between them. This CDR3 region has 16 residues. The V gene's germline CDR1 is SGHRS and CDR2 YFSETQ. The CDR3 loop reads CASSRLTVGAGNTIYF. CDR3 sequence (DNA): TGCGCCAGCAGCCGCCTGACTGTTGGCGCTGGAAACACCATATATTTT.

The rearrangement joins TRBV27 to TRBJ1-4, with D tentatively TRBD1 (6 bases). Trimming cost V 3 bases and J 2 bases, with 19 bases left between them. There are 18 residues in the CDR3. In germline, CDR1 is MNHEY, CDR2 SMNVEV (reference sequence). The CDR3 loop reads CASSFRRGGVDTNEKLFF. CDR3 in DNA: TGTGCCAGCAGTTTTCGACGAGGGGGGGTAGACACTAATGAAAAACTGTTTTTT.

V and J are TRBV6-5 and TRBJ2-1; 8 positions agree with TRBD2. V was clipped by 6 bases and J by 10 bases; unmatched bases: 5. Per the germline V gene, CDR1 is MNHEY and CDR2 is SVGAGI. This CDR3 has 12 residues. The CDR3 DNA is TGTGCCAGCAGAAGAGCGGGAGACGAGCAGTTCTTC. Protein sequence: CASRRAGDEQFF.

J is TRBJ2-1 and V is TRBV19, with 9 bases matching TRBD2. V lost 7 bases and J lost 0; bases outside the gene matches: 4. CDR3 length: 15 residues. Germline CDR1 reads LNHDA; CDR2 reads SQIVND (reference sequence). The CDR3 bases are TGTGCCAGTAAAGTTAGCGGGAGCTCCTACAATGAGCAGTTCTTC. Protein product: CASKVSGSSYNEQFF. Full variable domain (missing parts from reference TRBV19 and TRBJ2-1): DGGITQSPKYLFRKEGQNVTLSCEQNLNHDAMYWYRQDPGQGLRLIYYSQIVNDFQKGDIAEGYSVSREKKESFPLTVTSAQKNPTAFYLCASKVSGSSYNEQFFGPGTRLTVL.

The genes are TRBV12-3 or TRBV12-4 and TRBJ1-2, with no clear D. V was cut by 3 bases and J by 6 bases, with 5 bases left in between. The CDR3 covers 11 residues. CDR3 DNA: TGTGCCAGCAGTTTCGGGGATGGCTACACCTTC. Protein: CASSFGDGYTF.

This chain uses TRBV25-1 with TRBJ2-1, with 7 bases lining up with TRBD2. Germline V CDR1 and CDR2: MGHDK, SYGVNS. The CDR3 is 18 residues long. Trimming cost V 1 base and J 5 bases; bases outside gene matches: 14. The CDR3 protein is CASSELFLREGLHNEQFF. CDR3 nucleotides: TGTGCCAGCAGTGAATTATTTCTGAGGGAGGGTTTACACAATGAGCAGTTCTTC.

This chain joins TRBV28 and TRBJ2-3; D perhaps matches TRBD2 (5 bases). V was clipped by 6 bases and J by 6 bases, with 19 bases between them. The CDR3 spans 15 residues. Germline lookup yields CDR1 MDHEN and CDR2 SYDVKM. The CDR3 is CASRPQSRAWDTQYF. The CDR3 coding sequence is TGTGCCAGCAGGCCTCAATCGCGGGCTTGGGATACGCAGTATTTT.

The chain uses TRBV28 and TRBJ1-4; 9 bases align to TRBD1. The V gene end was trimmed by 0 bases and the J gene end by 7 bases; junction bases not matched to a gene: 0. The CDR3 runs 14 residues. Germline V gives CDR1 MDHEN, CDR2 SYDVKM. The CDR3 here is CASSLWDRGEKLFF. CDR3 in DNA: TGTGCCAGCAGTTTATGGGACAGGGGTGAAAAACTGTTTTTT. Supplemented by reference TRBV28 and TRBJ1-4, the full variable domain reads DVKVTQSSRYLVKRTGEKVFLECVQDMDHENMFWYRQDPGLGLRLIYFSYDVKMKEKGDIPEGYSVSREKKERFSLILESASTNQTSMYLCASSLWDRGEKLFFGSGTQLSVL.

The J gene is TRBJ2-3, the V gene TRBV27; 12 bases align to TRBD2. The germline CDR1 and CDR2 sequences are MNHEY and SMNVEV (reference sequence). With 7 bases clipped from V and 2 bases from J, the junction kept 16 bases outside the gene matches. The length of the CDR3 is 19 residues. The CDR3 sequence: CASKVWSSGRAESTDTQYF. In DNA form, the CDR3 reads TGTGCCAGCAAAGTATGGTCTAGCGGGAGGGCCGAGTCCACAGATACGCAGTATTTT.

This CDR3 is CASSPRTSGSYEQYF. Written as DNA, the CDR3 is TGTGCCAGCAGCCCGAGGACTAGCGGGAGCTACGAGCAGTACTTC. The chain combines TRBV4-2 with TRBJ2-7; 13 bases map to TRBD2. Trimming at V came to 4 bases and at J to 3 bases, leaving 3 bases not matched to a gene. CDR3 length: 15 residues. In germline, CDR1 is LGHNA, CDR2 YNFKEQ.

This clone has more than one count but fewer than ten. J is TRBJ1-2 and V is TRBV27, with 10 bases aligning to TRBD1. The J segment lost 8 bases and the V segment lost 6 bases, leaving 6 bases of the junction unmatched. Germline V lookup: CDR1 MNHEY, CDR2 SMNVEV (reference sequence). The CDR3 loop spans 13 amino acids. Here the CDR3 reads CASRKGQGIGYTF. For the CDR3, the DNA is TGTGCCAGCAGAAAGGGACAGGGGATAGGCTACACCTTC.

V usage is TRBV28 and J usage is TRBJ2-2; a weak D match, TRBD2 (6 bases). Trimming took off 2 bases at V and 5 bases at J, with 15 bases between the two ends. The CDR3 covers 16 residues. Germline CDR1 MDHEN, CDR2 SYDVKM. In DNA form, the CDR3 reads TGTGCCAGCAGTTTAATGAGCGGGCGAGGAACCGGGGAGCTGTTTTTT. It codes for CASSLMSGRGTGELFF.

For the CDR3, the DNA is TGTGCCAGCAGCGTAGGTGCGGGAGGGCCCTCAGATACGCAGTATTTT. Translating it yields CASSVGAGGPSDTQYF. The rearrangement joins TRBV9 to TRBJ2-3, with TRBD2 identical over 9 bases. The germline V gene has CDR1 SGDLS and CDR2 YYNGEE. The CDR3 sequence is 16 residues long. The junction had 6 bases not matched to a gene; V was cut back by 0 bases and J by 4 bases.

This sequence joins TRBV7-2 and TRBJ1-6, with TRBD1 matching 8 bases. The trim removed 6 bases at V and 8 bases at J, leaving 6 bases unmatched. The length of the CDR3 is 14 residues. Germline assignment: CDR1 SGHTA and CDR2 FQGNSA. Here the CDR3 reads CASRRQGTDSPLHF. DNA of the CDR3: TGTGCCAGCAGGCGACAGGGGACGGATTCACCCCTCCACTTT.